The 32 T cell receptor beta chains in this list originate from one sample, sequenced in a study of blood T cell repertoires in COVID-19. Profiled with immunoSEQ multiplex PCR; TCRdb holds only in-frame clones, not every one. The table includes 220,000 or so clones, approximately 80% detected once. Sequencing used PBMCs or T cells enriched from blood (not recorded which). All receptors come from a woman between 40 and 50 years old with acute COVID-19.

V gene TRBV27 combines with J gene TRBJ1-3; the D gene is possibly TRBD1 (5 bases). CDR1 and CDR2 (germline): MNHEY, SMNVEV (reference sequence). V was cut by 2 bases and J by 4 bases, with 15 bases left in between. This CDR3 is 16 amino acids long. CDR3: CASSLSWGVPGNTIYF. Here the CDR3 DNA reads TGTGCCAGCAGTTTAAGTTGGGGGGTCCCGGGAAACACCATATATTTT.

The J gene is TRBJ2-3, the V gene TRBV9, with D possibly being TRBD1 (6 bases). The germline V gene has CDR1 SGDLS and CDR2 YYNGEE. CDR3 length: 13 amino acids. The V end was cut by 5 bases, the J end by 2 bases, with 9 bases between. CDR3 nucleotides: TGTGCCAGCAGACAGGGCCACACAGATACGCAGTATTTT. This gives the protein CASRQGHTDTQYF.

J is TRBJ1-2 and V is TRBV25-1; D is perhaps TRBD1 (6 bases). Germline V gene sequence: CDR1 MGHDK, CDR2 SYGVNS. CDR3 length equals 12 residues. With 3 bases removed from V and 8 bases from J, the gap between germline ends came to 10 bases. The CDR3 region is CASSEAGEGYTF. The CDR3 coding sequence is TGTGCCAGCAGTGAGGCAGGGGAGGGCTACACCTTC.

The gene calls are TRBV18 and TRBJ1-2, with TRBD1 matching 7 bases. V shed 6 bases, J shed 3 bases, and the junction held 4 bases outside the gene matches. The CDR3 spans 13 residues. Germline CDR1 and CDR2: KGHSH and LQKENI. The CDR3: CASSRQGYYGYTF. CDR3 bases: TGTGCCAGCTCTCGACAGGGATACTATGGCTACACCTTC.

Written as DNA, the CDR3 is TGTGCCATCAGTGAGTCGAGTAGCGGGGGGTACCAAGAGACCCAGTACTTC. It yields the protein CAISESSSGGYQETQYF. The chain couples TRBV10-3 to TRBJ2-5, with 10 bases lining up with TRBD2. The CDR3 covers 17 residues. The germline V gene encodes CDR1 ENHRY and CDR2 SYGVKD. The junction had 4 bases not matched to a gene; V was cut back by 0 bases and J by 0 bases.

CDR3: CASRRTGTGDYNEQFF. DNA for the CDR3: TGTGCCAGCAGACGTACCGGGACAGGGGATTACAATGAGCAGTTCTTC. The chain joins TRBV2 to TRBJ2-1, with TRBD1 matching 10 bases. Germline-derived CDR1 and CDR2 are SNHLY and FYNNEI. This CDR3 contains 16 residues. V lost 6 bases and J lost 4; bases outside the gene matches: 9.

The chain employs TRBV7-2 and TRBJ2-3; 12 nucleotides line up with TRBD2. The CDR3 extends over 15 amino acids. Germline CDR1 reads SGHTA; CDR2 reads FQGNSA. The V and J ends lost 5 bases and 4 bases, in that order; junction bases with no gene match: 4. The CDR3: CASSPLAGGADTQYF. For the CDR3, the DNA is TGTGCCAGCAGCCCTCTAGCGGGGGGGGCAGATACGCAGTATTTT.

In DNA form, the CDR3 reads TGTGCCAGCAGTTCCCCGGGACAGGGAATGAACACTGAAGCTTTCTTT. Protein: CASSSPGQGMNTEAFF. The rearrangement joins TRBV6-5 to TRBJ1-1; 9 positions match TRBD1. The CDR3 totals 16 residues. The V and J ends lost 4 bases and 0 bases, in that order; junction bases with no gene match: 6. In germline, CDR1 is MNHEY, CDR2 SVGAGI.

The rearrangement uses TRBV11-2 and TRBJ2-1, with a possible D match to TRBD1 (7 bases). From germline, CDR1 is SGHAT and CDR2 FQNNGV. The CDR3 is made up of 15 amino acids. Trimming stripped 3 bases from V and 4 bases from J, with 13 bases between. In DNA, the CDR3 is TGTGCCAGCAGCTTGGGAGGACAGGCTTACAATGAGCAGTTCTTC. Translated: CASSLGGQAYNEQFF.

This chain connects TRBV19 to TRBJ2-3; D call uncertain. The V gene's germline CDR1 is LNHDA and CDR2 SQIVND (reference sequence). CDR3 length: 13 residues. Deletions cut 2 bases from V and 2 bases from J, with 5 bases between. The CDR3 loop is CASSILYTDTQYF. CDR3 nucleotide sequence: TGTGCCAGTAGTATACTTTACACAGATACGCAGTATTTT.

V usage is TRBV16 and J usage is TRBJ1-2, with D uncertain. This CDR3 contains 13 residues. Looked up from germline, CDR1 is KGHSY and CDR2 is FQNENV. Deletions cut 4 bases from V and 10 bases from J, with 16 bases between. CDR3 sequence (DNA): TGTGCCAGCAGCCCGGTCAAATACGCGATCTACACCTTC. Its translation is CASSPVKYAIYTF.

The chain recombines TRBV5-1 with TRBJ1-2, with 10 nucleotides matching TRBD1. With V trimmed by 3 bases and J by 11 bases, 10 bases remained unmatched. This CDR3 contains 14 residues. Per the germline V gene, CDR1 is SGHRS and CDR2 is YFSETQ. CDR3 nucleotide sequence: TGCGCCAGCAGCTCCGGGACAGGGGTCGTCGGTTACACCTTC. This gives the protein CASSSGTGVVGYTF.

The chain is built from TRBV28 and TRBJ2-1; 7 positions agree with TRBD2. V shed 6 bases and J 1 base; nucleotides not matched to a gene: 3. The CDR3 has 14 amino acids. CDR1 MDHEN and CDR2 SYDVKM come from the germline V gene. The CDR3 region has the DNA TGTGCCAGCAGGGGCGGGGGATCCTACAATGAGCAGTTCTTC. Amino acid sequence: CASRGGGSYNEQFF. Full variable domain (outside the CDR3, taken from reference TRBV28 and TRBJ2-1): DVKVTQSSRYLVKRTGEKVFLECVQDMDHENMFWYRQDPGLGLRLIYFSYDVKMKEKGDIPEGYSVSREKKERFSLILESASTNQTSMYLCASRGGGSYNEQFFGPGTRLTVL.

This chain links TRBV11-1 with TRBJ1-2; possible D gene TRBD1, 5 bases. The CDR3 consists of 14 residues. With 4 bases removed from V and 2 bases from J, the gap between germline ends came to 11 bases. CDR1 is SGHAT, CDR2 FQDESV, per germline (reference sequence). The CDR3 coding sequence is TGTGCCAGCAGCTCCGGAAGGGGCAACTATGGCTACACCTTC. This gives the protein CASSSGRGNYGYTF.

The J gene is TRBJ2-3, the V gene TRBV6-5; no clear D gene. Germline-derived CDR1 and CDR2 are MNHEY and SVGAGI. V was clipped by 6 bases and J by 0 bases, with 10 bases between them. The CDR3 is made up of 14 amino acids. The CDR3, as DNA: TGTGCCAGCAGCCAGCGTACTAGCACAGATACGCAGTATTTT. Translating it yields CASSQRTSTDTQYF.

This chain uses TRBV19 with TRBJ2-2; TRBD2 matches 9 bases. Per the germline V gene, CDR1 is LNHDA and CDR2 is SQIVND (reference sequence). CDR3 size: 16 residues. J was trimmed by 2 bases and V by 2 bases; bases with no gene match: 3. CDR3: CASSINSGGNTGELFF. Written as DNA, the CDR3 is TGTGCCAGTAGTATAAATAGCGGGGGCAACACCGGGGAGCTGTTTTTT. The variable domain in full, with the rest retrieved from reference TRBV19 and TRBJ2-2, is DGGITQSPKYLFRKEGQNVTLSCEQNLNHDAMYWYRQDPGQGLRLIYYSQIVNDFQKGDIAEGYSVSREKKESFPLTVTSAQKNPTAFYLCASSINSGGNTGELFFGEGSRLTVL.

This sequence joins TRBV9 and TRBJ2-5; D possibly corresponds to TRBD2 (5 bases). The V end lost 3 bases, the J end lost 2 bases, and 14 bases lay between the germline ends. CDR3 length: 15 residues. Germline CDR1 reads SGDLS; CDR2 reads YYNGEE. The CDR3 region is CASSGNRRDQETQYF. CDR3 bases: TGTGCCAGCAGCGGCAACCGACGGGATCAAGAGACCCAGTACTTC.

The J gene is TRBJ2-5, the V gene TRBV6-5, with a tentative D call TRBD2 (5 bases). This CDR3 comprises 15 residues. V was trimmed by 0 bases and J by 5 bases, leaving 13 bases between them. Germline assignment: CDR1 MNHEY and CDR2 SVGAGI. CDR3 nucleotide sequence: TGTGCCAGCAGTTACTCGAGCGGTACGGTTGAGACCCAGTACTTC. Residues: CASSYSSGTVETQYF.

The chain couples TRBV4-1 to TRBJ2-1; TRBD2 matches at 7 bases. The J segment lost 0 bases and the V segment lost 7 bases, leaving 6 bases of the junction unmatched. CDR3 length equals 15 residues. Per the germline V gene, CDR1 is MGHRA and CDR2 is YSYEKL. The CDR3, as DNA: TGCGCCAGCACTACAAGCGGGGCCTCCTACAATGAGCAGTTCTTC. Protein: CASTTSGASYNEQFF.

The V and J genes are TRBV7-2 and TRBJ2-7; 7 bases match TRBD1. Per the germline V gene, CDR1 is SGHTA and CDR2 is FQGNSA. The length of the CDR3 is 17 residues. J lost 0 bases, V lost 5 bases, and 13 bases had no gene match. This CDR3 is CASSQGPRTGSSYEQYF. CDR3 DNA sequence: TGTGCCAGCAGCCAGGGCCCCCGGACAGGTAGCTCCTACGAGCAGTACTTC.

The CDR3 DNA reads as TGTGCCAGCAGCCCCATTGGGGCTAGCGGTTACAATGAGCAGTTCTTC. Residues: CASSPIGASGYNEQFF. This chain links TRBV7-9 with TRBJ2-1, with TRBD2 matching 7 bases. With 5 bases clipped from V and 4 bases from J, the junction kept 11 bases outside the gene matches. Looked up from germline, CDR1 is SEHNR and CDR2 is FQNEAQ (reference sequence). This CDR3 has 16 amino acids.

This clone has a single count. The chain combines TRBV3-1 (or the pseudogene TRBV3-2) with TRBJ2-5; D remains unclear. Germline CDR1 and CDR2: LGHDT and YNNKEL (reference sequence). V was trimmed by 1 base and J by 1 base, leaving 7 bases between them. There are 14 residues in the CDR3. CDR3 sequence: CASSQGSVQETQYF. CDR3 bases: TGTGCCAGCAGCCAAGGGTCGGTCCAAGAGACCCAGTACTTC.

The rearrangement joins TRBV11-2 to TRBJ2-2; 9 nucleotides align to TRBD1. J was trimmed by 0 bases and V by 5 bases; bases with no gene match: 7. Germline CDR1 SGHAT, CDR2 FQNNGV. The CDR3 runs 17 residues. DNA for the CDR3: TGTGCCAGCAGCCCGGGACAGGGTCGATCGAACACCGGGGAGCTGTTTTTT. It yields the protein CASSPGQGRSNTGELFF.

The CDR3 nucleotides read TGCGCCAGCAGTGAGTCGGGAGGGCTACGGGAGGACGAGCAGTACTTC. Translation: CASSESGGLREDEQYF. The J gene is TRBJ2-7, the V gene TRBV10-1, with TRBD2 identical over 7 bases. CDR1 and CDR2 (germline): WNHNN, SYGVQD (reference sequence). The CDR3 consists of 16 residues. Trimming at V came to 0 bases and at J to 5 bases, leaving 10 bases not matched to a gene.

This clone came up once. The V and J genes are TRBV6-1 and TRBJ2-7; tentative D call: TRBD1 (6 bases). The V end lost 1 base, the J end lost 1 base, and 11 bases lay between the germline ends. The germline CDR1 and CDR2 sequences are MNHNS and SASEGT. The CDR3 spans 15 residues. The CDR3 loop reads CASSEGADSSYEQYF. CDR3 nucleotides: TGTGCCAGCAGTGAAGGGGCGGACAGTTCCTACGAGCAGTACTTC.

This clone was found a few times. The chain carries TRBV27 and TRBJ2-7; possible D gene TRBD1, 5 bases. This CDR3 region has 14 residues. The germline V gene encodes CDR1 MNHEY and CDR2 SMNVEV (reference sequence). The V and J ends lost 6 bases and 3 bases respectively, with 15 bases between them. CDR3 DNA sequence: TGTGCCAGCAGCAACCACAGGACCGTCTACGAGCAGTACTTC. Its translation is CASSNHRTVYEQYF.

The CDR3 protein is CASSLRTFTHEQYF. The CDR3 DNA is TGTGCCAGCAGCTTAAGGACATTCACCCACGAGCAGTACTTC. The rearrangement uses TRBV12-1 and TRBJ2-7; the listed D gene, TRBD1, was not tested against the DNA. TRBV12-1 is a recognized pseudogene. This CDR3 region has 14 residues.

The chain has TRBV29-1 and TRBJ1-2; TRBD1 matches at 7 bases. V was pared by 6 bases and J by 3 bases, with 7 bases of the junction left unmatched. CDR1 and CDR2 from the germline V gene are SQVTM and ANQGSEA. The CDR3 consists of 13 residues. CDR3: CSVLGQPDYGYTF. The DNA of the CDR3 is TGCAGCGTGCTGGGACAGCCCGACTATGGCTACACCTTC.

V usage is TRBV6-9 and J usage is TRBJ1-5, with TRBD1 identical over 10 bases. The CDR3 extends over 15 amino acids. The junction had 5 bases not matched to a gene; V was cut back by 4 bases and J by 5 bases. CDR1 and CDR2 from the germline V gene are MNHGY and SVAAGI. The DNA of the CDR3 is TGTGCCAGCAGTTCGACAGGGGGCAAATATCAGCCCCAGCATTTT. Protein product: CASSSTGGKYQPQHF.

The chain couples TRBV5-5 to TRBJ2-7; D is uncertain. V lost 0 bases and J 3 bases, leaving 13 bases between the germline ends. The CDR3 consists of 15 residues. In germline, CDR1 is SGHKS, CDR2 YYEKEE (reference sequence). The CDR3 sequence is CASSLAPERYYEQYF. In DNA form, the CDR3 reads TGTGCCAGCAGCTTGGCCCCGGAGCGCTACTACGAGCAGTACTTC.

The sample holds a few counts of this clone. The V gene is TRBV19, the J gene TRBJ1-2; possibly TRBD1 for D (6 bases). V was trimmed by 7 bases and J by 4 bases, leaving 16 bases between them. Germline-derived CDR1 and CDR2 are LNHDA and SQIVND (reference sequence). The CDR3 runs to 14 residues. The CDR3 sequence: CASIEAGQPYGYTF. The CDR3 nucleotides read TGTGCCAGTATCGAGGCAGGACAGCCCTATGGCTACACCTTC.

This clone was detected only once. The chain uses TRBV2 and TRBJ2-7, with 8 nucleotides matching TRBD1. CDR1 and CDR2 from the germline V gene are SNHLY and FYNNEI. J gave up 3 bases and V 6 bases, and 7 bases lay outside the gene matches. This CDR3 spans 14 amino acids. DNA of the CDR3: TGTGCCAGCAGGATACAGGGGGAGAGCTACGAGCAGTACTTC. It encodes CASRIQGESYEQYF.